These 27 T cell receptor beta chains originate from one sample sequenced in a study of cytomegalovirus exposure and HLA in healthy donors (dated by TCRdb to 2016 to 2017). Libraries were prepared through the immunoSEQ multiplex PCR assay. A mixture of 60 forward primers for TCR Vbeta segments and 13 reverse primers for TCR Jbeta segments was used in the multiplex PCR. Held by TCRdb, this immuneACCESS table contains in-frame sequences only and omits some clones. Under half of the omission traces to an unresolved V gene where checked; the cause of the rest is unknown. The sample table contains about 120,000 clones; only one count was recorded for approximately 72% of them. The ten top clones hold approximately 1.4% of the sample. Sequenced input: PBMCs. All receptors derive from a man between 18 and 29 years old in good health and CMV-seronegative.

The chain links TRBV2 to TRBJ1-5; 7 bases align to TRBD1. V dropped 10 bases and J dropped 3; count of bases not matched to a gene: 9. Germline loops: CDR1 SNHLY, CDR2 FYNNEI. This CDR3 comprises 14 residues. Written as DNA, the CDR3 is TGTGCCACCCAGGACAGGTCTTCCAATCAGCCCCAGCATTTT. This codes for CATQDRSSNQPQHF.

The chain combines TRBV5-4 with TRBJ2-5; perhaps TRBD1 as D (5 bases). Judging by the DNA end, TRBJ2-7 fits better; the J call may be wrong. The CDR3 extends over 13 amino acids. CDR1 and CDR2 from the germline V gene are SGHNT and YYREEE (reference sequence). Here the CDR3 reads CASSGALSYEQYF. The CDR3 nucleotides read TGTGCCAGCAGCGGGGCCCTCTCCTACGAGCAGTACTTC.

The chain is built from TRBV28 and TRBJ2-5; 7 positions agree with TRBD1. With the DNA end fitting TRBJ2-7 better, the J assignment may be wrong. CDR1 MDHEN and CDR2 SYDVKM come from the germline V gene. This CDR3 comprises 14 residues. CDR3 in amino acids: CASGYSGQPSEQYF. The CDR3 DNA reads as TGTGCCAGCGGCTACTCGGGACAGCCTTCCGAGCAGTACTTC.

The DNA of the CDR3 is TGTGCCAGCAGTGAGAAGGACAGATATCAGCCCCAGCATTTT. Protein sequence: CASSEKDRYQPQHF. The chain recombines TRBV6-1 with TRBJ1-5; D might be TRBD1 (6 bases). The CDR3 contains 14 residues. Trimming shortened V by 3 bases and J by 5 bases, and 11 bases separated the two germline ends. The germline gives CDR1 MNHNS, CDR2 SASEGT.

This clone was seen once. The CDR3 loop is CASSLSGGNTEAFF. The CDR3 bases are TGTGCCAGCAGTTTATCAGGGGGAAACACTGAAGCTTTCTTT. V gene TRBV27 combines with J gene TRBJ1-1; D is perhaps TRBD1 (6 bases). Germline V CDR1 and CDR2: MNHEY, SMNVEV (reference sequence). V was clipped by 0 bases and J by 2 bases, with 7 bases between them. The CDR3 consists of 14 residues.

This clone was counted a few times. The gene calls are TRBV6-5 and TRBJ2-1, with a weak D call TRBD1 (6 bases). Deletions cut 6 bases from V and 4 bases from J, with 13 bases between. In germline, CDR1 is MNHEY, CDR2 SVGAGI. The CDR3 has 14 residues. The CDR3 sequence: CASSGTGNYNEQFF. CDR3 nucleotides: TGTGCCAGCAGCGGTACAGGGAATTACAATGAGCAGTTCTTC.

The chain combines TRBV7-9 with TRBJ2-2; D perhaps matches TRBD1 (7 bases). The ends were cut back, 5 bases at V and 5 bases at J, with 18 bases in the middle. CDR1 is SEHNR and CDR2 is FQNEAQ in the germline V gene (reference sequence). This CDR3 comprises 16 residues. Here the CDR3 reads CASSNQGGSRTGELFF. The DNA for the CDR3 is TGTGCCAGCAGCAACCAGGGGGGCAGCCGAACCGGGGAGCTGTTTTTT.

This clone was detected a few times. This chain uses TRBV28 with TRBJ2-1; 9 bases match TRBD1. The trim removed 6 bases at V and 8 bases at J, leaving 8 bases unmatched. Germline CDR1 reads MDHEN; CDR2 reads SYDVKM. This CDR3 comprises 14 residues. This chain's CDR3 is CASSALGQGDEQFF. The CDR3 DNA is TGTGCCAGCAGCGCCTTGGGACAGGGCGATGAGCAGTTCTTC.

This rearrangement joins TRBV2 to TRBJ2-1, with TRBD1 matching over 7 bases. Germline assignment: CDR1 SNHLY and CDR2 FYNNEI. The CDR3 totals 15 residues. After removal of 8 bases from V and 5 bases from J, the junction contained 12 bases not matched to a gene. The CDR3 sequence is CASVSDRAGNNEQFF. The CDR3 region has the DNA TGTGCCAGCGTCAGCGACAGGGCGGGTAACAATGAGCAGTTCTTC.

This clone was counted between two and nine times. The CDR3 reads CASRPARDEQFF. Written as DNA, the CDR3 is TGTGCCAGCAGACCAGCCCGGGATGAGCAGTTCTTC. The chain is built from TRBV6-6 and TRBJ2-1; D unresolved. The CDR3 sequence is 12 residues long. Looked up from germline, CDR1 is MNHNY and CDR2 is SVGAGI (reference sequence). V dropped 6 bases and J dropped 8 bases, with 11 bases sitting between them.

The chain uses TRBV9 and TRBJ1-3, with D possibly being TRBD1 (5 bases). Between the trimmed V and J ends, which lost 0 bases and 0 bases, there was a span of 10 bases. CDR1 is SGDLS and CDR2 is YYNGEE in the germline V gene. The length of the CDR3 is 16 residues. The CDR3 spells CASSVARQLSGNTIYF. The CDR3 DNA sequence: TGTGCCAGCAGCGTAGCCCGACAGCTCTCTGGAAACACCATATATTTT.

The chain uses TRBV28 and TRBJ2-7, with TRBD2 identical over 16 bases. This CDR3 region has 17 residues. V dropped 5 bases and J dropped 3; count of bases not matched to a gene: 7. Germline CDR1 MDHEN, CDR2 SYDVKM. CDR3 coding DNA: TGTGCCAGCAGTCTGGGACTAGCGGGAGGGCCGGGCTACGAGCAGTACTTC. Its translation: CASSLGLAGGPGYEQYF.

The gene calls are TRBV6-6 and TRBJ1-1; perhaps TRBD1 as D (5 bases). Germline-derived CDR1 and CDR2 are MNHNY and SVGAGI (reference sequence). V lost 2 bases and J 5 bases, leaving 12 bases between the germline ends. The CDR3 runs 14 residues. The CDR3 spells CASSYGDLLTEAFF. CDR3 nucleotide sequence: TGTGCCAGCAGTTACGGGGACTTGTTGACTGAAGCTTTCTTT.

This sequence joins TRBV12-5 and TRBJ1-2; 9 bases agree with TRBD1. Germline-derived CDR1 and CDR2 are LGHNT and FRNRAP. This CDR3 is built from 16 residues. Germline trimming cut 6 bases from V and 6 bases from J; bases unmatched to any gene: 14. CDR3 residues: CASGRYTGTGSHGYTF. The DNA for the CDR3 is TGTGCTAGTGGCCGATATACCGGGACAGGGTCTCATGGCTACACCTTC.

In its sample, this clone was seen a few times. The chain couples TRBV6-6 to TRBJ1-2; a weak D match, TRBD1 (5 bases). This CDR3 spans 13 amino acids. Trimming removed 4 bases from V and 4 bases from J, with 10 bases in between. CDR1 MNHNY and CDR2 SVGAGI come from the germline V gene (reference sequence). The DNA of the CDR3 is TGTGCCAGCAGTTCCGACAGAGGCTATGGCTACACCTTC. It is translated as CASSSDRGYGYTF.

The chain couples TRBV19 to TRBJ1-5, with 7 bases that match TRBD1. Germline assignment: CDR1 LNHDA and CDR2 SQIVND (reference sequence). The CDR3 is 15 amino acids. J lost 1 base, V lost 8 bases, and 8 bases had no gene match. CDR3 sequence reads: CASRDRAKSNQPQHF. The CDR3 DNA reads as TGTGCCAGTCGAGACAGGGCTAAGAGCAATCAGCCCCAGCATTTT.

This clone was recorded a few times. The chain recombines TRBV9 with TRBJ2-2, with D possibly being TRBD2 (6 bases). Germline values: CDR1 SGDLS, CDR2 YYNGEE. Trimming stripped 0 bases from V and 6 bases from J, with 6 bases between. The CDR3 runs 13 residues. CDR3 sequence reads: CASSVGGAGELFF. The CDR3, as DNA: TGTGCCAGCAGCGTAGGGGGGGCCGGGGAGCTGTTTTTT.

The chain couples TRBV6-1 to TRBJ1-1, with D possibly being TRBD1 (6 bases). The CDR3 covers 13 residues. Deletions cut 4 bases from V and 7 bases from J, with 13 bases between. Germline assignment: CDR1 MNHNS and CDR2 SASEGT. The CDR3 protein is CASSVTGRVEAFF. DNA for the CDR3: TGTGCCAGCAGTGTCACAGGGAGGGTTGAAGCTTTCTTT.

V and J are TRBV30 and TRBJ2-7; 7 bases map to TRBD1. This CDR3 spans 14 amino acids. V lost 3 bases to trimming and J lost 2 bases; unmatched junction nucleotides: 7. Per the germline V gene, CDR1 is GTSNPN and CDR2 is SVGIG (reference sequence). Written as DNA, the CDR3 is TGTGCCTGGAGAAAACCGGGACAGACCTACGAGCAGTACTTC. Its protein is CAWRKPGQTYEQYF.

J is TRBJ1-5 and V is TRBV19; D possibly corresponds to TRBD1 (6 bases). Trimming stripped 7 bases from V and 1 base from J, with 11 bases between. The germline V gene encodes CDR1 LNHDA and CDR2 SQIVND (reference sequence). The CDR3 has 14 residues. The CDR3 loop reads CASTSDRSNQPQHF. CDR3 bases: TGTGCCAGTACCTCGGACAGAAGCAATCAGCCCCAGCATTTT.

The chain joins TRBV5-4 to TRBJ2-7; TRBD2 matches at 14 bases. CDR1 is SGHNT and CDR2 is YYREEE in the germline V gene (reference sequence). The CDR3 runs to 15 residues. The J segment lost 4 bases and the V segment lost 4 bases, leaving 4 bases of the junction unmatched. The CDR3 coding sequence is TGTGCCAGCAGCACGGGACTAGCGGGGGTGTACGAGCAGTACTTC. Translated: CASSTGLAGVYEQYF.

This clone has just a few counts. The chain has TRBV11-3 and TRBJ2-7; tentatively, D is TRBD2 (5 bases). This CDR3 is 14 amino acids long. Germline lookup yields CDR1 SGHNT and CDR2 YENEEA. Deletions cut 5 bases from V and 0 bases from J, with 11 bases between. The CDR3 region has the DNA TGTGCCAGCAGCCCGCGGGCGGACTCCTACGAGCAGTACTTC. Protein: CASSPRADSYEQYF.

This clone occurred once. V and J are TRBV7-2 and TRBJ2-1; TRBD2 aligns across 7 bases. CDR1 SGHTA and CDR2 FQGNSA come from the germline V gene. The junction had 3 bases not matched to a gene; V was cut back by 0 bases and J by 4 bases. The CDR3 sequence is 15 residues long. The CDR3 coding sequence is TGTGCCAGCAGCTTAGCGGGAGGGCCTTACAATGAGCAGTTCTTC. Translated, it gives CASSLAGGPYNEQFF.

This clone was recorded once. CDR3 in amino acids: CASSVREETQYF. The CDR3 nucleotides read TGTGCCAGCAGTGTTCGCGAGGAGACCCAGTACTTC. J is TRBJ2-5 and V is TRBV5-6; D is ambiguous. This CDR3 spans 12 amino acids. Trimming shortened V by 5 bases and J by 5 bases, and 10 bases separated the two germline ends. Germline V gene data show CDR1 as SGHDT and CDR2 as YYEEEE.

The chain employs TRBV27 and TRBJ2-7, with TRBD1 as a possible D gene (6 bases). Trimming cost V 6 bases and J 0 bases, with 18 bases left between them. This CDR3 has 16 amino acids. Germline CDR1 and CDR2: MNHEY and SMNVEV (reference sequence). CDR3 amino acids: CASSPLGTGLSYEQYF. CDR3 coding DNA: TGTGCCAGCAGCCCTTTGGGAACAGGGCTCTCCTACGAGCAGTACTTC.

This clone was seen more than once but under ten times. The chain uses TRBV5-1 and TRBJ1-2; 9 bases line up with TRBD1. The junction had 7 bases not matched to a gene; V was cut back by 5 bases and J by 8 bases. The CDR3 is 13 amino acids. The germline gives CDR1 SGHRS, CDR2 YFSETQ. Here the CDR3 DNA reads TGCGCCAGCAGATGGACAGGGGAAGGGGGCTACACCTTC. Protein product: CASRWTGEGGYTF.

V gene TRBV7-2 combines with J gene TRBJ2-7, with D perhaps matching TRBD2 (5 bases). Germline CDR1 is SGHTA and CDR2 is FQGNSA. The ends were cut back, 1 base at V and 8 bases at J, with 12 bases in the middle. The CDR3 length is 13 residues. This chain's CDR3 is CASSLGKGGQQYF. DNA for the CDR3: TGTGCCAGCAGCTTAGGGAAGGGCGGGCAGCAGTACTTC.